One and the same sample provided the 18 T cell receptor beta chains below, sequenced in a study of blood T cells in healthy people across ages. It was with a sample-barcoded 5' primer and a J-beta primer mix that a second PCR of roughly 7 to 12 cycles was run. TCRdb re-derived calls from the 5' RACE reads in MiXCR, one entry per CDR3 protein. The repertoire has 700,000 or so distinct CDR3 sequences, around 43% of them found once; the top ten carry around 30%. The sample was blood. The receptors derive from a man of 80 years or more in good health.

The CDR3: CASRMGTGATNEKLFF. The DNA of the CDR3 is TGTGCCAGCAGGATGGGGACAGGGGCAACTAATGAAAAACTGTTTTTT. J is TRBJ1-4 and V is TRBV25-1, with TRBD1 identical over 10 bases. V lost 6 bases, J lost 0 bases, and 4 bases stayed unmatched. The germline V gene has CDR1 MGHDK and CDR2 SYGVNS. The CDR3 consists of 16 residues.

This clonotype was observed a single time. The chain employs TRBV21-1 and TRBJ2-1; whether TRBD2, the table's D call, matches the DNA was not checked. TRBV21-1 is reported as a pseudogene. The CDR3 extends over 16 amino acids. The CDR3 DNA reads as TGTGCCAGCAGCGTGCAGCTAGTCAGGGCCCACAATGAGCAGTTCTTC. This sequence encodes CASSVQLVRAHNEQFF.

The rearrangement uses TRBV20-1 and TRBJ2-4; 10 bases align to TRBD2. The DNA end is more similar to TRBJ2-7, so the J call may be wrong. The CDR3 sequence is 16 residues long. Germline CDR1 reads DFQATT; CDR2 reads SNEGSKA (reference sequence). CDR3 loop: CSAQDTLAGGAYEQYF. CDR3 in DNA: TGCAGTGCCCAAGATACTTTAGCGGGAGGAGCCTACGAGCAGTACTTC.

The chain has TRBV6-2 or TRBV6-3 and TRBJ2-7; TRBD1 matches at 7 bases. This CDR3 comprises 13 residues. Germline values: CDR1 MNHEY, CDR2 SVGEGT. Trimming removed 4 bases from V and 5 bases from J; junction bases left unmatched: 5. As DNA, the CDR3 is TGTGCCAGCAGTTTGACAGGGTACGACGAGCAGTACTTC. This translates into CASSLTGYDEQYF.

As for this clonotype: Compared with germline, one end of the junction differs, possibly owing to a read error. The V and J genes are TRBV20-1 and TRBJ2-7; 9 bases align to TRBD1. The CDR3 sequence is 16 residues long. Germline CDR1 and CDR2: DFQATT and SNEGSKA (reference sequence). The CDR3 DNA follows: TGCAGTGCTTACGATACCGGACAGGGGCCCTCCCACGAGCAGTACTTC. This translates into CSAYDTGQGPSHEQYF.

The chain uses TRBV20-1 and TRBJ2-7; the D gene is possibly TRBD1 (5 bases). The germline V gene encodes CDR1 DFQATT and CDR2 SNEGSKA (reference sequence). Trimming took 3 bases from V and 5 from J, leaving 17 bases between them. The CDR3 totals 14 residues. The CDR3 bases are TGCAGTGCTAGGGCGTCTGGGGCATCCCACGAGCAGTACTTC. Its translation: CSARASGASHEQYF.

Regarding this clonotype: One end of the junction does not line up with germline, which may come from a read error. The chain couples TRBV6-5 to TRBJ2-7, with TRBD1 matching 7 bases. CDR1 MNHEY and CDR2 SVGAGI come from the germline V gene. The CDR3 is 14 residues long. CDR3 amino acids: CASSPGGSSDEQYF. The DNA for the CDR3 is TGTGCCAGCAGTCCAGGGGGTAGCTCCGACGAGCAGTACTTC.

This clonotype was counted between two and nine times. A read error may explain this, as a much larger clone is one base away. The chain combines TRBV28 with TRBJ2-1, with 10 bases fitting TRBD1. Germline CDR1 is MDHEN and CDR2 is SYDVKM. V dropped 3 bases and J dropped 4; count of bases not matched to a gene: 3. The CDR3 length is 15 residues. The CDR3 loop reads CASSFVGQGYNEQFF. The DNA for the CDR3 is TGTGCCAGCAGTTTTGTGGGACAGGGGTACAATGAGCAGTTCTTC.

The rearrangement links TRBV14 to TRBJ1-4, with D tentatively TRBD1 (5 bases). Trimming left V 4 bases short and J 2 bases short, with 14 bases between. This CDR3 spans 16 amino acids. Germline CDR1 SGHDN, CDR2 FVKESK. CDR3 nucleotides: TGTGCCAGCAGCCCCATGGGGCAACGGACTAATGAAAAACTGTTTTTT. This sequence encodes CASSPMGQRTNEKLFF.

The chain is built from TRBV27 and TRBJ2-1, with 7 bases fitting TRBD2. The DNA matches TRBJ2-7 better at its end, which makes the J call doubtful. CDR1 MNHEY and CDR2 SMNVEV come from the germline V gene (reference sequence). The CDR3 runs to 16 residues. DNA for the CDR3: TGTGCCAGCAGTTTATCGGGGGGGTACTCCTACAATGAGCAGTACTTC. Encoded protein: CASSLSGGYSYNEQYF.

This clonotype has more than one count but fewer than ten. This chain links TRBV5-1 with TRBJ2-1; D not certain. The CDR3 has 16 amino acids. Germline values: CDR1 SGHRS, CDR2 YFSETQ. The V end was cut by 0 bases, the J end by 2 bases, with 12 bases between. The CDR3 coding sequence is TGCGCCAGCAGCTTGGTCGCTTCACTGGCCTACAATGAGCAGTTCTTC. This encodes CASSLVASLAYNEQFF.

Concerning this clonotype: At one end, the junction sequence differs from germline, possibly due to a read error. The genes are TRBV20-1 and TRBJ1-1, with D possibly TRBD1 on 5 matching bases. Germline V gene data show CDR1 as DFQATT and CDR2 as SNEGSKA (reference sequence). This CDR3 is 12 amino acids long. Written as DNA, the CDR3 is TGCAGCGCTAGAGCAGGGAGCACTGAAGCTTTCTTT. Translated, it gives CSARAGSTEAFF.

The chain recombines TRBV7-3 with TRBJ2-7, with 9 positions matching TRBD2. Per germline, CDR1 SGHTA and CDR2 FQGTGA. V lost 5 bases, J lost 7 bases, and 12 bases stayed unmatched. This CDR3 comprises 15 residues. This CDR3 is CASSPQGTSSDEQYF. The CDR3 bases are TGTGCCAGCAGCCCCCAGGGGACTAGCTCCGATGAGCAGTACTTC.

V and J are TRBV20-1 and TRBJ2-5; D is ambiguous. The CDR3 sequence is 11 residues long. Germline V gives CDR1 DFQATT, CDR2 SNEGSKA (reference sequence). Trimming removed 5 bases from V and 3 bases from J, with 7 bases in between. CDR3 protein: CSAPTEETQYF. DNA of the CDR3: TGCAGTGCTCCTACCGAAGAGACCCAGTACTTC.

Only a few counts were recorded for this clonotype. The CDR3 here is CSARVARDRGFHEQYF. The CDR3 DNA is TGCAGTGCTAGAGTTGCTCGCGACAGGGGATTTCACGAGCAGTACTTC. V gene TRBV20-1 combines with J gene TRBJ2-7; TRBD1 matches at 8 bases. V lost 1 base to trimming and J lost 5 bases; unmatched junction nucleotides: 13. CDR3 length: 16 amino acids. Germline V gene sequence: CDR1 DFQATT, CDR2 SNEGSKA (reference sequence).

This clonotype has at least ten counts. The V gene is TRBV13, the J gene TRBJ2-7, with 8 bases lining up with TRBD1. The CDR3 length is 15 residues. The V and J ends lost 4 bases and 2 bases, in that order; junction bases with no gene match: 7. Germline-derived CDR1 and CDR2 are PRHDT and FYEKMQ (reference sequence). CDR3 sequence (DNA): TGTGCCAGCAGCTATACCGGGACAGGTGCCTACGAGCAGTACTTC. This gives the protein CASSYTGTGAYEQYF.

The V gene is TRBV20-1, the J gene TRBJ2-4, with 10 nucleotides matching TRBD2. The DNA end is a closer match to TRBJ2-7, so the J assignment may be wrong. CDR3 length equals 17 residues. Germline V gives CDR1 DFQATT, CDR2 SNEGSKA (reference sequence). CDR3 nucleotides: TGCAGTGCTAGATCCGCATCGCGTCACAGCGGGGGGGACGAGCAGTACTTC. Protein product: CSARSASRHSGGDEQYF.

The chain has TRBV16 and TRBJ2-7, with unresolved D. The CDR3 extends over 13 amino acids. The V end lost 5 bases, the J end lost 4 bases, and 12 bases lay between the germline ends. Germline values: CDR1 KGHSY, CDR2 FQNENV. As DNA, the CDR3 is TGTGCCAGCAGCGCCCGGGTTCTATACGAGCAGTACTTC. Protein product: CASSARVLYEQYF.